The 13 T cell receptor beta chains reported below all come from one sample, sequenced in a study of immune cell composition in non-small cell lung cancer. The assay was immunoSEQ multiplex PCR, and TCRdb's table has in-frame clones only and misses some. The sample gives under 5,000 clones, under 80% of which show up once; over 9.5% is in the top ten. Source material: lung tumor tissue. All receptors come from a human donor with non-small cell lung cancer.

This rearrangement joins TRBV10-3 to TRBJ2-4, with 8 bases matching TRBD2. V lost 1 base and J lost 14; bases outside the gene matches: 10. This CDR3 is built from 14 residues. CDR1 ENHRY and CDR2 SYGVKD come from the germline V gene. Here the CDR3 reads CAISEFTSGGEKYF. The CDR3, as DNA: TGTGCCATCAGTGAGTTTACTAGCGGAGGGGAAAAGTACTTC.

This rearrangement joins TRBV7-8 to TRBJ2-7; TRBD2 agrees at 12 bases. The V gene's germline CDR1 is SGHVS and CDR2 FQNEAQ. The CDR3 is 16 amino acids. Unmatched junction bases numbered 7, after V lost 5 bases and J lost 2 bases. CDR3 in DNA: TGTGCCAGCAGCCTCAGACTAGCGGGGGCCGCCTACGAGCAGTACTTC. Amino acid sequence: CASSLRLAGAAYEQYF.

The genes are TRBV7-9 and TRBJ1-2; tentatively, D is TRBD1 (6 bases). CDR3 length: 16 residues. The germline CDR1 and CDR2 sequences are SEHNR and FQNEAQ (reference sequence). The V end was cut by 4 bases, the J end by 1 base, with 16 bases between. In DNA form, the CDR3 reads TGTGCCAGCAGCTACCCGGGGGGGCTCATTAACTATGGCTACACCTTC. It specifies CASSYPGGLINYGYTF.

This chain joins TRBV28 and TRBJ1-2; D possibly corresponds to TRBD1 (6 bases). V was pared by 3 bases and J by 7 bases, with 12 bases between. The CDR3 loop spans 13 amino acids. The germline V gene has CDR1 MDHEN and CDR2 SYDVKM. This CDR3 reads CASSLVGAVGYTF. For the CDR3, the DNA is TGTGCCAGCAGTTTGGTGGGGGCCGTTGGCTACACCTTC.

The J gene is TRBJ2-3, the V gene TRBV29-1, with D perhaps TRBD2 (6 bases). Germline CDR1 is SQVTM and CDR2 is ANQGSEA. The V end lost 0 bases, the J end lost 3 bases, and 10 bases lay between the germline ends. The length of the CDR3 is 14 residues. The CDR3 DNA sequence: TGCAGCGTTGAAGACAATGCGGGGACAGATACGCAGTATTTT. Its protein product is CSVEDNAGTDTQYF.

V usage is TRBV5-4 and J usage is TRBJ1-4; possible D gene TRBD1, 5 bases. This CDR3 is 15 amino acids long. V was shortened by 4 bases and J by 0 bases, with 10 bases between the two germline ends. Per germline, CDR1 SGHNT and CDR2 YYREEE (reference sequence). Written as DNA, the CDR3 is TGTGCCAGCAGCCAGGAAGGGGCAACTAATGAAAAACTGTTTTTT. Its protein is CASSQEGATNEKLFF.

The genes are TRBV7-7 and TRBJ2-6; D gene unclear. Germline assignment: CDR1 SSHAT and CDR2 FNYEAQ (reference sequence). This CDR3 comprises 12 residues. CDR3 amino acids: CVPQSRANVLTF. The DNA of the CDR3 is TGTGTGCCACAAAGTCGGGCCAACGTCCTGACTTTC.

The chain joins TRBV4-1 to TRBJ2-3, with a possible D match to TRBD1 (5 bases). The CDR3 has 18 amino acids. CDR1 and CDR2 from the germline V gene are MGHRA and YSYEKL. V was pared by 0 bases and J by 2 bases, with 18 bases between. The CDR3 bases are TGCGCCAGCAGCCAAGACGCAGCAACAGGCGTCAACACAGATACGCAGTATTTT. Amino acids: CASSQDAATGVNTDTQYF.

The J gene is TRBJ2-3, the V gene TRBV25-1; 14 bases align to TRBD2. The germline V gene has CDR1 MGHDK and CDR2 SYGVNS. The CDR3 has 16 amino acids. Trimming removed 5 bases from V and 3 bases from J; junction bases left unmatched: 4. The CDR3 DNA follows: TGTGCCAGCAGTTCCCGGACTAGCGGGGGGACAGATACGCAGTATTTT. Encoded protein: CASSSRTSGGTDTQYF.

The rearrangement joins TRBV4-3 to TRBJ1-4; D possibly corresponds to TRBD1 (5 bases). This CDR3 is 15 amino acids long. The V gene lost 4 bases and the J gene lost 6 bases, with 15 bases spanning the gap. Germline V lookup: CDR1 LGHNA, CDR2 YSLEER. The CDR3 DNA reads TGCGCCAGCAGCCCCCTGGGGGGTGGAGATGAAAAACTGTTTTTT. Its translation: CASSPLGGGDEKLFF.

The CDR3 protein is CASPQRSYEQYF. For the CDR3, the DNA is TGTGCCAGTCCCCAACGGTCCTACGAGCAGTACTTC. This sequence joins TRBV19 and TRBJ2-7; the D is unclear. The CDR3 is made up of 12 amino acids. In germline, CDR1 is LNHDA, CDR2 SQIVND (reference sequence). V was cut by 8 bases and J by 1 base, with 9 bases left in between.

The chain combines TRBV7-3 with TRBJ2-5, with a weak D call TRBD2 (6 bases). This CDR3 contains 15 residues. Deletions cut 5 bases from V and 1 base from J, with 14 bases between. Germline lookup yields CDR1 SGHTA and CDR2 FQGTGA. The CDR3 sequence is CASSPFAGSQETQYF. The CDR3 DNA is TGTGCCAGCAGCCCCTTTGCGGGGTCCCAAGAGACCCAGTACTTC. The full variable domain, completed using reference TRBV7-3 and TRBJ2-5, is GAGVSQTPSNKVTEKGKYVELRCDPISGHTALYWYRQSLGQGPEFLIYFQGTGAADDSGLPNDRFFAVRPEGSVSTLKIQRTERGDSAVYLCASSPFAGSQETQYFGPGTRLLVL.

The chain links TRBV27 to TRBJ2-2; no firm D call. The V gene's germline CDR1 is MNHEY and CDR2 SMNVEV (reference sequence). CDR3 length: 18 residues. Trimming shortened V by 0 bases and J by 0 bases, and 14 bases separated the two germline ends. DNA for the CDR3: TGTGCCAGCAGTTTATCGGGCCGTATTCCTGCGAACACCGGGGAGCTGTTTTTT. Its protein is CASSLSGRIPANTGELFF.